Given below is one T cell receptor (beta chain) in context. Its antigen remains undetermined. Nothing much larger sits one base from this clone, and base qualities are not available. This sample was taken from a study of blood T cells in healthy people across ages (dated by TCRdb to between 2014 and 2017). In terms of the full investigation: In model experiments, template switching captured roughly one uniquely barcoded TCR beta cDNA molecule for every two T cells. To track age-related changes in TCR beta repertoire diversity, the study relied on deep sequencing normalized with unique cDNA molecular identifiers. The donors were split into four age groups: young (average 16 years), middle-aged (roughly 40), aged (about 56) and long-lived (under 90). Donors of different ages were randomly distributed across sequencing lanes to avoid experimental bias. Using the same blood draw, the study looked at two additional independent replicas of 1 million unique cDNA reads for two donors, one aged 18 to 29 and the other aged 80 or older.

On the study overall, not on this receptor specifically: Estimates of total diversity from one million sequenced T cells were regarded as lower bounds and underestimates. Compared with the aged group, the long-lived group had more naive CD4+ T cells, fewer expanded clones and increased TCR diversity, a pattern suggesting age selection. There was a strong correlation between observed TCR beta diversity and the percentage of naive T cells measured by flow cytometry. As age increased, observed TCR beta diversity per million T cells dropped in a roughly linear way, and a significant reduction was already evident by age around 41. Because profiling used bulk unsorted PBMCs, naive and antigen-experienced compartments could not be compared conclusively. The CMV infection status of donors was not known, potentially confounding age-related changes in expanded clonotypes.

Relative to germline, V is 10 bases shorter and J is 0 bases shorter, with 16 bases between their ends. The germline V gene provides CDR1 SGHTA and CDR2 FQGNSA. Measured from the cysteine to the phenylalanine, the CDR3 is 15 residues long. The DNA shown is the 45-base CDR3, in frame from base 1. Systemically healthy Caucasian individuals from Russia, 35 to 50 in total and aged roughly 6 to 100 years, were included as donors. Each donor gave 8.5 to 10 milliliters of peripheral blood, collected into EDTA-treated Vacutainer tubes. Ficoll-Paque density-gradient centrifugation was used to isolate PBMCs, with at least 6.5 million per sample. Total RNA, at least 6 micrograms per sample, was extracted from PBMCs with Trizol reagent. For every donor, an aliquot of PBMCs went through flow cytometry to measure the percentages of naive CD45RAhigh/CD27high T cells. To prepare the library, 5' RACE was applied. Sequencing used an Illumina HiSeq 2500. A second PCR of roughly 6 to 11 cycles was run with a J-beta primer mix and a sample-barcoded 5' primer. Each TCR beta cDNA molecule received a unique molecular identifier from a template-switch 5' adaptor carrying 12 random nucleotides. Each sample yielded at least 2.5 million CDR3-containing paired-end reads. All of the RNA was converted into first-strand cDNA using the Mint cDNA synthesis kit, with a TRBC-specific oligonucleotide serving as the primer. All cDNA was treated with uracil-DNA glycosylase and then went through a first 18-cycle PCR with the universal primers M1SS and BC2_uni_R. Per the original workflow: For normalization, 1 million high-quality reads, each with a distinct molecular identifier, were randomly selected from each sample. Instead of being binned into consensus sequences, reads that shared molecular identifiers were thrown out. MiTCR, run with a Q25 quality threshold and the strictest error-elimination algorithm, handled CDR3 identification, clonotype clustering and error correction. A nonparametric unseen species model with Euler transformation was used to estimate a lower bound on total TCR beta diversity. The raw public data were reprocessed by TCRdb itself: fastp quality trimming at Q25, MiXCR clonotype calling, in-frame beta chains only. Under each unique CDR3 protein, matching rows form one entry showing the most common genes and DNA. For this entry, the V and J calls and clone size follow TCRdb and not the study's own pipeline. In this sample the table shows hundreds of thousands of distinct CDR3 sequences, around three fifths of which occur a single time. The ten largest account for more than 35% of the sample.

The source is a man between 60 and 75 years old in good health. The rearrangement combines TRBV7-2 with TRBJ1-5; the D gene is perhaps TRBD1, from 5 matching bases. Sequencing was carried out using blood. Here the CDR3 is given as CATKAGHNSNQPQHF. The sequenced DNA: TGTGCCACTAAAGCGGGGCACAATAGCAATCAGCCCCAGCATTTT.